This T cell receptor beta chain was sequenced during a study of T cells in Graves' hyperthyroidism and ophthalmopathy (dated by TCRdb to the late 2010s). Study-level background: Peripheral blood was sampled at the time of initial diagnosis, prior to any treatment. In addition, the study compared T-cell repertoires in thyroid tissue and in blood from five or six Graves' hyperthyroidism patients. For training and testing, the 95 to 100 patients in the discovery cohort were randomly divided in a 7:3 ratio. To identify distinguishing TCR V-J signatures, a discovery cohort of around 100 patients was used, comprising 43 with Graves' ophthalmopathy and around 57 with stable Graves' hyperthyroidism. An independent validation cohort of around 19 hyperthyroidism patients and about 15 patients who later progressed to ophthalmopathy tested prospective prediction of ophthalmopathy. The paper reports TCR Vbeta CDR3 sequencing of some 140 peripheral blood samples: some 44 ophthalmopathy, fewer than 80 hyperthyroidism and approximately 17 progressor patients. After sampling, hyperthyroidism patients received methimazole starting at 30 mg daily, and ophthalmopathy patients received high-dose intravenous methylprednisolone. Paper-wide results and their limitations: Most expanded thyroid clonotypes (frequency above 0.001) were also detected in blood, suggesting blood repertoires may reflect thyroid immune responses. Ophthalmopathy was separated from stable hyperthyroidism by a 13 V-J signature model, with over 85% sensitivity and roughly 81% specificity obtained in cross-validation and 80%/75% obtained in testing. During validation, the model predicted progression to ophthalmopathy a median of around 6 months ahead of onset, with roughly 65% sensitivity and 72.22% specificity. No statistical method was used to set the sample size in advance, and investigators knew the group allocation.

On this clonotype itself: No antigen is known for it. Base qualities are not provided; no much larger clone lies one nucleotide away.

The germline V gene encodes CDR1 SGHTA and CDR2 FQGNSA. V is pared back by 5 bases and J by 7 bases, with 11 bases lying between the germline termini. Counted from cysteine to phenylalanine, this CDR3 has 12 amino acids. Here the CDR3 DNA is all that survives: 36 bases in frame from base 1. Hyperthyroidism patients were newly diagnosed, had a disease duration of under 2 months, and were aged 18 to 65 years. Exclusion was applied to patients with uncontrolled infections, other autoimmune diseases, pregnancy or lactation. Diagnoses were based on clinical symptoms, serum thyroxine and TRAb, thyroid ultrasound and orbital computed tomography. For progressor patients, blood was drawn at the first diagnosis of hyperthyroidism, before any ophthalmopathy symptoms had appeared. PBMCs were isolated from about 9 ml of fresh peripheral blood by Ficoll-Paque density gradient centrifugation. Progressor patients were initially diagnosed with Graves' hyperthyroidism and developed ophthalmopathy during follow-up. Total RNA was extracted using Trizol reagent, and RNA quality was assessed on an Agilent 2100 Bioanalyzer.

The TCR beta CDR3 regions were amplified from RNA transcripts. The TCR CDR3 was subjected to a first round of RT-PCR using the HTBI primer set and the Qiagen OneStep RT-PCR kit. A second multiplex PCR round built the libraries, followed by size selection and purification. Libraries were sequenced paired-end with 100 bp reads on an Illumina HiSeq2000. Regarding the original processing steps: SOAPnuke was used to process the raw data, throwing out any read that contained adapters or uncalled bases, had a mean Phred below 15, or lacked an exact constant-primer or identifier match. COPE v1.2.5 was used to merge high-quality paired reads, and clonotypes were defined as unique nucleotide sequences. Clonotypes were aligned to IMGT TRBV, TRBD and TRBJ reference segments using MiTCR v1.1. Only V-J combinations with frequency above 0.0001, covering 99.2% of repertoires, were analysed. The TCS score was defined as F50 (clonal expansion) divided by E x V (chaos), with BLOSUM62-based TCRdist calculated between CDR3 peptides within each V-J. Welch's t-statistics and random forest reduced several hundred V-J features to 13, which were used in a naive Bayes classifier (R e1071). Using fastp at Q25 and MiXCR, TCRdb reprocessed the public reads and kept productive beta chains. Every CDR3 protein is listed once, alongside the most common genes and DNA of its rows. TCRdb's processing, not the study's, gives the V and J calls here. The sample contains fewer than 650,000 distinct CDR3 sequences, approximately 14% of them found a single time. 4.5% to 6% of the sample goes to the ten largest clones.

The rearrangement joined TRBV7-2 to TRBJ1-1, with a weak D call of TRBD1 (5 bases match). The TCR comes from a woman younger than 45 with Graves' hyperthyroidism that later progressed to Graves' ophthalmopathy. The sequenced sample consisted of blood. CDR3 protein: CASSGAAFEAFF. Read as DNA, the sequence is TGTGCCAGCAGCGGGGCAGCCTTTGAAGCTTTCTTT.